This is a list of T cell receptor beta chains from one sample in a study of cytomegalovirus exposure and HLA in healthy donors. The assay was immunoSEQ multiplex PCR, and TCRdb's table has in-frame clones only and misses some. The repertoire holds roughly 180,000 clones, about 75% seen once, with more than 12% in the top ten. Material: PBMCs. These receptors all come from a man in his fifties in good health and CMV-seropositive. The CDR3 runs from the conserved cysteine through the conserved F or W. D genes are given only for firm matches. The size of a clone is reported for some rows only, either as once, few or many, or as a class for expanded clones.

V,D,size,J,DNA,CDR3
TRBV14,NA,NA,TRBJ1-2,TGTGCCAGCAGCCCCTTAGGGGGGGGCGGTGGCTACACCTTC,CASSPLGGGGGYTF
TRBV6-5,NA,NA,TRBJ2-7,TGTGCCAGCAGTTTTGGACAAAGTGGATACGAGCAGTACTTC,CASSFGQSGYEQYF
TRBV27,NA,NA,TRBJ2-7,TGTGCCAGCAGTTTATCGGCCTCCCCTGGCCCCTACGAGCAGTACTTC,CASSLSASPGPYEQYF
TRBV18,TRBD1,NA,TRBJ1-1,TGTGCCAGCTCACCTCCCGGGACAGGGAACACTGAAGCTTTCTTT,CASSPPGTGNTEAFF
TRBV4-2,TRBD2,NA,TRBJ2-2,TGTGCCAGCAGCCAAGCTGGCGGGGGTAACACCGGGGAGCTGTTTTTT,CASSQAGGGNTGELFF
TRBV6-1,NA,NA,TRBJ2-1,TGTGCCAGCAGTGAAGGGGGCGCCATCAATGAGCAGTTCTTC,CASSEGGAINEQFF
TRBV18,NA,NA,TRBJ2-1,TGTGCCAGCTCACCAAGGAATTGGGCTTCCTACAATGAGCAGTTCTTC,CASSPRNWASYNEQFF
TRBV7-9,TRBD1,NA,TRBJ2-5,TGTGCCAGCAGCTCAGGTGACAGGGCCCAAGAGACCCAGTACTTC,CASSSGDRAQETQYF
TRBV7-3,TRBD2,NA,TRBJ2-3,TGTGCCAGCAGCTTACTAGCGGGGGTGGCAGATACGCAGTATTTT,CASSLLAGVADTQYF
TRBV5-1,NA,once,TRBJ2-2,TGCGCCAGCAGCTTTACAGGGACGGACACCGGGGAGCTGTTTTTT,CASSFTGTDTGELFF
TRBV6-5,NA,NA,TRBJ1-1,TGTGCCAGCAGTTTCGGGGACACTGAAGCTTTCTTT,CASSFGDTEAFF
TRBV19,NA,NA,TRBJ1-2,TGTGCGAGTAGTATGAGGGCGGGGGCATCCTCGAGAGGCTACACCTTC,CASSMRAGASSRGYTF
TRBV6-4,TRBD1,once,TRBJ1-6,TGTGCCAGCAGTCCCGGGACAGGTGGGGATAATTCACCCCTCCACTTT,CASSPGTGGDNSPLHF
TRBV7-9,NA,NA,TRBJ1-5,TGTTCCAGCAGCTTAGGGAGGGAGCCCCAGCATTTT,CSSSLGREPQHF
TRBV18,NA,NA,TRBJ1-1,TGTGCCAGCTCACCATTTCAGGGGCCTGAGTCTGAAGCTTTCTTT,CASSPFQGPESEAFF
TRBV5-1,NA,once,TRBJ1-2,TGCGCCAGCAGCTTGTCGGATCAGGAAGCTGGCTACACCTTC,CASSLSDQEAGYTF
TRBV6-5,TRBD1,NA,TRBJ1-1,TGTGCCAGCAGTTACACGGGACAGCGTCGGGTCACTGAAGCTTTCTTT,CASSYTGQRRVTEAFF
TRBV9,NA,once,TRBJ1-6,TGTGCCAGCAGCGTAGATGGGGGGAATTCACCCCTCCACTTT,CASSVDGGNSPLHF
TRBV19,NA,NA,TRBJ1-1,TGTGCCAGTAGTACCACCTCCGGTGGCACTGAAGCTTTCTTT,CASSTTSGGTEAFF
TRBV5-1,NA,NA,TRBJ1-2,TGCGCCAGCAGCTTGTACGGTCCGGGGGCGGGAGACTATGGCTACACCTTC,CASSLYGPGAGDYGYTF
TRBV2,NA,NA,TRBJ1-2,TGTGCCAGCAGTGAAACCCCAGCAGGGCGGGGCTATGGCTACACCTTC,CASSETPAGRGYGYTF
TRBV12-5,TRBD2,NA,TRBJ2-3,TGTGCTAGTGGTTCCGGGACTACAACAGATACGCAGTATTTT,CASGSGTTTDTQYF
TRBV5-1,NA,NA,TRBJ2-4,TGCGCCAGCAGGGCAAGGACAGAAAAAAACATTCAGTACTTC,CASRARTEKNIQYF
TRBV2,TRBD1,NA,TRBJ1-1,TGTGCCAGCAGTGAAACCGGGACAGTGAACACTGAAGCTTTCTTT,CASSETGTVNTEAFF
TRBV6-1,TRBD1,few,TRBJ2-2,TGTGCCAGCAGTTTCGACAGGGTTGCCGGGGAGCTGTTTTTT,CASSFDRVAGELFF
TRBV4-1,TRBD2,NA,TRBJ2-3,TGCGCCAGCAGCCAAGTATCTGAGGCGGGGGGCCCTACGCAGTATTTT,CASSQVSEAGGPTQYF
TRBV5-1,NA,NA,TRBJ1-6,TGCGCCAGCAGCTCTGGCCAGGGGTATAATTCACCCCTCCACTTT,CASSSGQGYNSPLHF
TRBV28,TRBD2,NA,TRBJ2-3,TGTGCCAGCAGTTTATTACTAGCGGGGCCCTCCACAGATACGCAGTATTTT,CASSLLLAGPSTDTQYF
TRBV7-2,TRBD1,NA,TRBJ1-2,TGTGCCAGCAGCTTAGCTGGAGGGGGGGACAGGGGCTATGGCTACACCTTC,CASSLAGGGDRGYGYTF
TRBV7-2,NA,NA,TRBJ2-3,TGTGCCAGCAGCTTAGCCAGGGCGCATACGCAGTATTTT,CASSLARAHTQYF
TRBV5-1,NA,NA,TRBJ1-2,TGCGCCAGCAGCTTGTCCCCAGGGGAGGGTGGCTACACCTTC,CASSLSPGEGGYTF
TRBV28,NA,NA,TRBJ2-5,TGTGCCAGCAGTTTGACAGGCCTTCGTATTCAAGAGACCCAGTACTTC,CASSLTGLRIQETQYF
TRBV27,NA,NA,TRBJ1-6,TGTGCCAGCAGTTTTCTCCCCAATTCACCCCTCCACTTT,CASSFLPNSPLHF
TRBV6-1,NA,NA,TRBJ1-5,TGTGCCAGCAGTGAAGGCGGGGGGTACAATCAGCCCCAGCATTTT,CASSEGGGYNQPQHF
TRBV27,NA,once,TRBJ2-6,TGTGCCAGCAGCCTAACAGGGTCCTCTGGGGCCAACGTCCTGACTTTC,CASSLTGSSGANVLTF
TRBV5-5,TRBD1,NA,TRBJ1-5,TGTGCCAGCAGCTTGACAGGGGCAGGACAGCCCCAGCATTTT,CASSLTGAGQPQHF
TRBV6-6,TRBD1,NA,TRBJ1-5,TGTGCCAGCAGCCCAGGACAGGGGGCCGCCGGTCAGCCCCAGCATTTT,CASSPGQGAAGQPQHF
TRBV6-5,TRBD1,NA,TRBJ1-6,TGTGCCAGCAGACACAACAGGGGAGAAAATTCACCCCTCCACTTT,CASRHNRGENSPLHF
TRBV7-2,NA,once,TRBJ1-1,TGTGCCAGCAGCTTAGCGCAGGTTCTGAGGGATGCTTTCTTT,CASSLAQVLRDAFF
TRBV7-2,NA,NA,TRBJ1-5,TGTGCCAGCAGCCAGAGGAGCAATCAGCCCCAGCATTTT,CASSQRSNQPQHF
TRBV7-9,TRBD2,NA,TRBJ2-2,TGTGCCAGCAGCTCGACTAGCGGGGGCGCGAACACCGGGGAGCTGTTTTTT,CASSSTSGGANTGELFF
TRBV21-1,NA,NA,TRBJ2-1,TGTGCCAGCAGCAAAGCAGCACAGGGGGTCTATATTTTGTACAATGAGCAGTTCTTC,CASSKAAQGVYILYNEQFF
TRBV7-3,NA,NA,TRBJ1-4,TGTGCCAGCAGCTCCGCAACTAATGAAAAACTGTTTTTT,CASSSATNEKLFF
TRBV25-1,TRBD1,NA,TRBJ1-2,TGTGCCAGAAGGACAGGCCGCTATGGCTACACCTTC,CARRTGRYGYTF
TRBV28,TRBD1,once,TRBJ2-7,TGTGCCAGCAGTGGCATAGGGGGCAGGGCGGAATCCTACGAGCAGTACTTC,CASSGIGGRAESYEQYF
TRBV6-5,TRBD1,NA,TRBJ1-5,TGTGCCAGCTCGGGCAGGGGGGATCAGCCCCAGCATTTT,CASSGRGDQPQHF
TRBV4-2,TRBD1,NA,TRBJ2-2,TGTGCCAGCAGCCAGACAGGGAGAGGGGAGCTGTTTTTT,CASSQTGRGELFF
TRBV5-1,TRBD1,once,TRBJ2-5,TGCGCCAGCAGCAAGGGACAGGGGTTCGAGACCCAGTACTTC,CASSKGQGFETQYF
TRBV28,NA,few,TRBJ1-2,TGTGCCAGCAGTTTAATTCGCCAGAACTATGGCTACACCTTC,CASSLIRQNYGYTF
TRBV5-4,NA,NA,TRBJ2-2,TGTGCCAGCACCAGAGGTCCCCCCCTAACGAACACCGGGGAGCTGTTTTTT,CASTRGPPLTNTGELFF
TRBV7-2,TRBD2,NA,TRBJ2-7,TGTGCCAGCAGCTTAGCGTCTAGCGGGCCAACCTACGAGCAGTACTTC,CASSLASSGPTYEQYF
TRBV5-1,TRBD1,NA,TRBJ2-1,TGCGCCAGCAGCTTGGGGGGACAGGGGAACTACAATGAGCAGTTCTTC,CASSLGGQGNYNEQFF
TRBV5-6,NA,NA,TRBJ1-2,TGTGCCAGCTCCCTTGCGCCGGATTGGGAGGGATACACCTTC,CASSLAPDWEGYTF
TRBV7-2,TRBD1,once,TRBJ1-6,TGTGCCAGCAGCTCCGGGACAGGGGGCAGATCACCCCTCCACTTT,CASSSGTGGRSPLHF
TRBV5-4,NA,once,TRBJ2-5,TGTGCCAGCAGCTTGGGGGGAGCGGTACAAGAGACCCAGTACTTC,CASSLGGAVQETQYF
TRBV18,NA,NA,TRBJ1-6,TGTGCCAGCTCACCGGGACTCAACGGGTCACCCCTCCACTTT,CASSPGLNGSPLHF
TRBV19,TRBD1,NA,TRBJ2-6,TGTGCCAGTAGTATAGGGGACAGGGTTACCAACGTCCTGACTTTC,CASSIGDRVTNVLTF